The 16 T cell receptor beta chains below come from one sample, sequenced in a study of T cells in Graves' hyperthyroidism and ophthalmopathy. Researchers amplified the TCR beta CDR3 regions from RNA transcripts. The HTBI primer set served for first-round RT-PCR of the TCR CDR3. Each CDR3 protein is one row after TCRdb ran MiXCR on the multiplex PCR reads. The sample records about 560,000 distinct CDR3 sequences, over 15% being singletons. The sequencing input was blood. These receptors were taken from a woman under 30 with Graves' hyperthyroidism.

This clonotype was found many times. The chain joins TRBV3-1 to TRBJ1-2, with D maybe TRBD1 (5 bases). V gave up 1 base and J gave up 7 bases, with 10 bases separating them. Germline-derived CDR1 and CDR2 are LGHDT and YNNKEL (reference sequence). This CDR3 comprises 13 residues. The CDR3 nucleotides are TGTGCCAGCAGCCAAGGGGTGGGGCCTGGCTACACCTTC. Translated, it gives CASSQGVGPGYTF. The full variable domain, with the rest looked up from reference TRBV3-1 and TRBJ1-2, is DTAVSQTPKYLVTQMGNDKSIKCEQNLGHDTMYWYKQDSKKFLKIMFSYNNKELIINETVPNRFSPKSPDKAHLNLHINSLELGDSAVYFCASSQGVGPGYTFGSGTRLTVV.

This clonotype showed up many times. The chain employs TRBV7-8 and TRBJ1-5; D remains unclear. Trimming removed 0 bases at V and 6 bases at J, with 12 bases between. Germline V gives CDR1 SGHVS, CDR2 FQNEAQ. This CDR3 comprises 15 residues. CDR3 DNA sequence: TGTGCCAGCAGCTTAGCGGAGATCCAGACTCAGCCCCAGCATTTT. It codes for CASSLAEIQTQPQHF.

The chain links TRBV15 to TRBJ2-5; 13 bases map to TRBD2. Germline values: CDR1 LNHNV, CDR2 YYDKDF (reference sequence). This CDR3 is built from 17 residues. Trimming cost V 3 bases and J 0 bases; bases outside gene matches: 4. DNA for the CDR3: TGTGCCACCAGCAGTGGCGGACTAGCGGGGGACCAAGAGACCCAGTACTTC. It is translated as CATSSGGLAGDQETQYF.

The sample holds many counts of this clonotype. V and J are TRBV5-4 and TRBJ2-7; possibly TRBD1 for D (6 bases). The CDR3 loop spans 14 amino acids. Germline CDR1 and CDR2: SGHNT and YYREEE (reference sequence). V lost 0 bases, J lost 5 bases, and 12 bases lay in between. The DNA of the CDR3 is TGTGCCAGCAGCTTGGGGCAGGGGTTCAACGAGCAGTACTTC. It yields the protein CASSLGQGFNEQYF.

This clonotype was recorded at least ten times. The chain is built from TRBV24-1 and TRBJ2-7; D might be TRBD1 (6 bases). This CDR3 spans 14 amino acids. V was clipped by 4 bases and J by 7 bases, with 16 bases between them. The germline V gene has CDR1 KGHDR and CDR2 SFDVKD. In DNA, the CDR3 is TGTGCCACCAGTGAGGCGTGGGACACCCCAGAGCAGTACTTC. Its protein is CATSEAWDTPEQYF.

The table lists this clonotype with many counts. This chain connects TRBV2 to TRBJ2-4, with D possibly being TRBD1 (5 bases). The germline gives CDR1 SNHLY, CDR2 FYNNEI. CDR3 length: 14 amino acids. V dropped 7 bases and J dropped 1 base, with 11 bases sitting between them. The CDR3 here is CASMSGLAKNIQYF. The CDR3 nucleotides read TGTGCCAGCATGTCAGGGTTGGCCAAAAACATTCAGTACTTC.

This clonotype was counted a few times. The V and J genes are TRBV5-1 and TRBJ2-1; tentative D call: TRBD2 (6 bases). This CDR3 has 14 amino acids. The V and J ends lost 1 base and 8 bases respectively, with 13 bases between them. From germline, CDR1 is SGHRS and CDR2 YFSETQ. CDR3 sequence: CASSLMVTGDEQFF. The CDR3 coding sequence is TGCGCCAGCAGCTTGATGGTCACGGGGGATGAGCAGTTCTTC.

This clonotype was picked up many times. V and J are TRBV30 and TRBJ2-3; TRBD2 matches 8 bases. The V segment lost 0 bases and the J segment 0 bases; nucleotides outside the gene matches: 2. Germline V CDR1 and CDR2: GTSNPN, SVGIG (reference sequence). The CDR3 runs 15 residues. The CDR3 sequence is CAWSVGGRSTDTQYF. The CDR3 DNA follows: TGTGCCTGGAGTGTAGGCGGGAGGAGCACAGATACGCAGTATTTT.

This chain links TRBV14 with TRBJ2-7, with D uncertain. Germline V gives CDR1 SGHDN, CDR2 FVKESK. V lost 2 bases and J lost 0, with 5 bases in between. This CDR3 is built from 13 residues. CDR3 loop: CASSQPDSYEQYF. In DNA, the CDR3 is TGTGCCAGCAGCCAACCGGACTCCTACGAGCAGTACTTC.

This clonotype occurred a few times. V gene TRBV7-9 combines with J gene TRBJ1-1; perhaps TRBD1 as D (5 bases). This CDR3 is built from 14 residues. Germline V gene data show CDR1 as SEHNR and CDR2 as FQNEAQ (reference sequence). Trimming removed 3 bases at V and 3 bases at J, with 11 bases between. CDR3 in DNA: TGTGCCAGCAGCTTGAGGGGCGCGGACACTGAAGCTTTCTTT. Residues: CASSLRGADTEAFF.

CDR3 residues: CASSPDWGEQFF. As DNA, the CDR3 is TGCGCCAGCAGCCCAGACTGGGGTGAGCAGTTCTTC. The chain couples TRBV5-1 to TRBJ2-1; no reliable D call. Per the germline V gene, CDR1 is SGHRS and CDR2 is YFSETQ. Trimming removed 4 bases from V and 9 bases from J, with 11 bases in between. The CDR3 totals 12 residues.

This clonotype was recorded at least ten times. The V call is TRBV12-3 or TRBV12-4, the J call TRBJ2-7; perhaps TRBD2 as D (6 bases). Trimming cost V 3 bases and J 2 bases, with 8 bases left between them. The CDR3 is 13 residues long. The chain's CDR3 is CASSFRETYEQYF. CDR3 sequence (DNA): TGTGCCAGCAGTTTTCGGGAGACCTACGAGCAGTACTTC.

This clonotype was observed many times. J is TRBJ2-3 and V is TRBV29-1; D is ambiguous. The CDR3 is 12 residues long. V was shortened by 4 bases and J by 0 bases, with 5 bases between the two germline ends. The germline V gene has CDR1 SQVTM and CDR2 ANQGSEA. In nucleotides, the CDR3 is TGCAGCGTTGTTACCAGCACAGATACGCAGTATTTT. It is translated as CSVVTSTDTQYF.

This clonotype was picked up a small number of times. The V call is TRBV19, the J call TRBJ1-4; the D gene is possibly TRBD1 (6 bases). The CDR3 length is 15 residues. Trimming removed 5 bases from V and 8 bases from J, with 18 bases in between. Germline V CDR1 and CDR2: LNHDA, SQIVND (reference sequence). The CDR3 loop is CASSPRGGRNEKLFF. CDR3 coding DNA: TGTGCCAGTAGTCCTCGAGGGGGAAGGAACGAAAAACTGTTTTTT.

The table lists this clonotype with a few counts. Lacking the conserved final phenylalanine or tryptophan, this CDR3 likely reflects a read error. This sequence joins TRBV7-9 and TRBJ2-7; 10 bases line up with TRBD1. In germline, CDR1 is SEHNR, CDR2 FQNEAQ (reference sequence). V trimming: 5 bases; J trimming: 2 bases; junction bases outside the gene matches: 6. CDR3 length equals 15 residues. CDR3 sequence: CASSHGDRGTYEQYL. The CDR3 coding sequence is TGTGCCAGCAGCCACGGGGACAGGGGCACCTACGAGCAGTACCTC.

As concerns this clonotype: A much larger clone differs from this one at a single base, so this may be a read error. The rearrangement uses TRBV6-1 and TRBJ2-1; 14 bases agree with TRBD2. Per germline, CDR1 MNHNS and CDR2 SASEGT. The CDR3 contains 15 residues. CDR3 residues: CAGSATSGRGNEQFF. In DNA, the CDR3 is TGTGCCGGCAGTGCGACTAGCGGGAGGGGGAATGAGCAGTTCTTC.